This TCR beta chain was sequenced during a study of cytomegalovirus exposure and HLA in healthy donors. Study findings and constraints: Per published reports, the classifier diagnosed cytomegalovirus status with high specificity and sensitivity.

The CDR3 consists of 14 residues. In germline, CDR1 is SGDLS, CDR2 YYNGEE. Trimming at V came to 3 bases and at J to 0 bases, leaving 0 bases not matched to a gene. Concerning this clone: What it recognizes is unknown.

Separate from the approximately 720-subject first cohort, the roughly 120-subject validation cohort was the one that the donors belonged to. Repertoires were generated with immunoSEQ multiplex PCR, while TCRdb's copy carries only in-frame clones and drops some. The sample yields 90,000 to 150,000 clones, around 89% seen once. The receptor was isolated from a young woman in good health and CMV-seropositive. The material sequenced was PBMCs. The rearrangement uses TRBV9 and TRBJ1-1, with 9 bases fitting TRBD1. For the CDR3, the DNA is TGTGCCAGCAGCGGGACAGGGGTGAACACTGAAGCTTTCTTT. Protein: CASSGTGVNTEAFF.